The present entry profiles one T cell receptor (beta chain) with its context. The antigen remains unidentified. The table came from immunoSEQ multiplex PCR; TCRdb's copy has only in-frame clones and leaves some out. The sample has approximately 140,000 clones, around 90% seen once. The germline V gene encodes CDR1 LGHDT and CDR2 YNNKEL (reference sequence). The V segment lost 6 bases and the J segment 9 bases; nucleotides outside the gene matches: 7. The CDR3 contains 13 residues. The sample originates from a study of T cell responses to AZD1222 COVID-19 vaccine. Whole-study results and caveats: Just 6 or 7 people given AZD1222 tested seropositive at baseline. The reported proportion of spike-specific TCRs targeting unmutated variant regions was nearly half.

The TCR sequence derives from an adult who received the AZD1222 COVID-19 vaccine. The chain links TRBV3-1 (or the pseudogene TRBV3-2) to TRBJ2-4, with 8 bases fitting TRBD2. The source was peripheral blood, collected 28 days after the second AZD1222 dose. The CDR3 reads CASSELAGIIQYF. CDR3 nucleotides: TGTGCCAGCAGTGAGCTAGCGGGTATCATTCAGTACTTC.